The 23 T cell receptor beta chains given below trace back to one sample, sequenced in a study of T cell responses to AZD1222 COVID-19 vaccine. This table comes from immunoSEQ multiplex PCR, and its TCRdb copy is limited to in-frame clones, with some not included. The sample yields about 110,000 clones, 88% seen once. The sequences come from peripheral blood, collected on day 0 of MenACWY control vaccination. The receptors originated from an adult in good health.

The chain links TRBV6-5 to TRBJ2-7; TRBD1 aligns across 7 bases. With 6 bases clipped from V and 5 bases from J, the junction kept 13 bases outside the gene matches. The germline CDR1 and CDR2 sequences are MNHEY and SVGAGI. The CDR3 has 15 amino acids. The CDR3 spells CASRSLDRVGNEQYF. The CDR3 coding sequence is TGTGCCAGCAGATCCCTTGACAGGGTAGGCAACGAGCAGTACTTC.

The V call is TRBV4-2, the J call TRBJ1-4, with 7 positions matching TRBD1. Unmatched junction bases numbered 9, after V lost 0 bases and J lost 8 bases. Germline values: CDR1 LGHNA, CDR2 YNFKEQ. The CDR3 extends over 16 amino acids. Written as DNA, the CDR3 is TGTGCCAGCAGCCAAGATCACAGGGGTTCCAGGGAAAAACTGTTTTTT. Protein sequence: CASSQDHRGSREKLFF.

The rearrangement links TRBV6-5 to TRBJ1-1; tentatively, D is TRBD1 (6 bases). CDR1 and CDR2 from the germline V gene are MNHEY and SVGAGI. The length of the CDR3 is 14 residues. V was shortened by 5 bases and J by 1 base, with 11 bases between the two germline ends. The chain's CDR3 is CASSTTGGNTEAFF. CDR3 DNA sequence: TGTGCCAGCAGTACGACAGGAGGGAACACTGAAGCTTTCTTT.

The chain couples TRBV5-1 to TRBJ2-7, with 9 bases identical to TRBD1. The trim removed 2 bases at V and 5 bases at J, leaving 11 bases unmatched. The germline V gene encodes CDR1 SGHRS and CDR2 YFSETQ. This CDR3 region has 16 residues. CDR3 sequence reads: CASSLEYGTGINEQYF. The CDR3 DNA reads TGCGCCAGCAGCTTAGAGTACGGGACAGGGATCAACGAGCAGTACTTC.

This chain links TRBV6-2 or TRBV6-3 with TRBJ1-4, with D tentatively TRBD1 (5 bases). Looked up from germline, CDR1 is MNHEY and CDR2 is SVGEGT. Trimming shortened V by 5 bases and J by 6 bases, and 16 bases separated the two germline ends. This CDR3 contains 15 residues. The CDR3 sequence is CASSRETVLDEKLFF. In DNA form, the CDR3 reads TGTGCCAGCAGTCGCGAGACAGTACTTGATGAAAAACTGTTTTTT.

The chain carries TRBV15 and TRBJ1-2; D is undetermined. CDR1 is LNHNV, CDR2 YYDKDF, per germline (reference sequence). With 3 bases removed from V and 8 bases from J, the gap between germline ends came to 7 bases. This CDR3 has 11 residues. This chain's CDR3 is CATSRDGGYTF. CDR3 in DNA: TGTGCCACCAGCAGGGACGGCGGCTACACCTTC.

This clone was seen a handful of times. V and J are TRBV19 and TRBJ2-1; weak D call: TRBD1 (5 bases). This CDR3 region has 13 residues. Germline loops: CDR1 LNHDA, CDR2 SQIVND (reference sequence). V was trimmed by 8 bases and J by 5 bases, leaving 13 bases between them. The CDR3 spells CASDPGFHNEQFF. CDR3 DNA: TGTGCCAGTGATCCAGGGTTCCACAATGAGCAGTTCTTC.

This chain uses TRBV10-3 with TRBJ2-7; 9 nucleotides agree with TRBD1. This CDR3 region has 19 residues. Germline V CDR1 and CDR2: ENHRY, SYGVKD. With V trimmed by 0 bases and J by 9 bases, 21 bases remained unmatched. The CDR3 coding sequence is TGTGCCATCAGTGAGTCTGAACTCCGGGACAGGGTCTTTGGCTGGGGGCAGTACTTC. It specifies CAISESELRDRVFGWGQYF.

This clone has a handful of counts. V usage is TRBV6-2 or TRBV6-3 and J usage is TRBJ1-5, with TRBD1 matching 8 bases. This CDR3 is 14 amino acids long. The V gene's germline CDR1 is MNHEY and CDR2 SVGEGT. V lost 2 bases and J lost 8; bases outside the gene matches: 5. CDR3 in amino acids: CASSYTGGREPQHF. The CDR3 nucleotides are TGTGCCAGCAGTTACACAGGGGGTAGGGAGCCCCAGCATTTT.

This clone was detected only a few times. The chain has TRBV2 and TRBJ1-4, with D possibly matching TRBD1 (5 bases). V shed 1 base and J shed 3 bases, with 9 bases lying between them. From germline, CDR1 is SNHLY and CDR2 FYNNEI. The CDR3 runs 15 residues. The CDR3 reads CASSEVGTPNEKLFF. CDR3 coding DNA: TGTGCCAGCAGTGAAGTGGGGACTCCTAATGAAAAACTGTTTTTT.

V gene TRBV7-2 combines with J gene TRBJ1-5; D gene unclear. From germline, CDR1 is SGHTA and CDR2 FQGNSA. The V gene lost 1 base and the J gene lost 9 bases, with 10 bases spanning the gap. CDR3 length: 13 residues. CDR3 sequence reads: CASSLGFRWPQHF. Written as DNA, the CDR3 is TGTGCCAGCAGCTTAGGGTTTAGGTGGCCCCAGCATTTT.

This clone is categorized as medium-sized. The CDR3 is CATRGWDGYTF. The CDR3 DNA reads as TGTGCCACCAGGGGGTGGGATGGCTACACCTTC. The rearrangement joins TRBV19 to TRBJ1-2; 7 bases align to TRBD1. CDR1 is LNHDA, CDR2 SQIVND, per germline (reference sequence). Trimming cost V 10 bases and J 6 bases; bases outside gene matches: 5. This CDR3 has 11 residues.

This chain uses TRBV28 with TRBJ2-2; D remains unclear. Trimming removed 2 bases at V and 6 bases at J, with 4 bases between. The CDR3 sequence is 12 residues long. The germline CDR1 and CDR2 sequences are MDHEN and SYDVKM. The CDR3 here is CASSLVAGELFF. The DNA of the CDR3 is TGTGCCAGCAGTTTAGTCGCCGGGGAGCTGTTTTTT.

The count of this clone is one. This rearrangement joins TRBV7-9 to TRBJ2-3, with D hard to call. Germline values: CDR1 SEHNR, CDR2 FQNEAQ (reference sequence). The CDR3 has 15 amino acids. V lost 5 bases and J lost 2, with 14 bases in between. The CDR3 is CASSPPRLSTDTQYF. The CDR3 DNA reads as TGTGCCAGCAGCCCACCCAGGTTATCCACAGATACGCAGTATTTT.

The CDR3 DNA reads as TGCGCCAGCAGCCAGGGATTACCTTTGGGACCTTCGGGCTACACCTTC. Translation: CASSQGLPLGPSGYTF. The chain recombines TRBV4-1 with TRBJ1-2, with D maybe TRBD1 (5 bases). Trimming stripped 3 bases from V and 8 bases from J, with 22 bases between. CDR3 length equals 16 residues. CDR1 is MGHRA and CDR2 is YSYEKL in the germline V gene.

The V call is TRBV29-1, the J call TRBJ1-2; D perhaps matches TRBD1 (5 bases). CDR1 SQVTM and CDR2 ANQGSEA come from the germline V gene. V was clipped by 3 bases and J by 2 bases, with 16 bases between them. This CDR3 is built from 15 residues. Written as DNA, the CDR3 is TGCAGCGTTGACCACTACGGGGGACCCAACTATGGCTACACCTTC. Encoded protein: CSVDHYGGPNYGYTF. Full variable domain (remainder filled in from reference TRBV29-1 and TRBJ1-2): SAVISQKPSRDICQRGTSLTIQCQVDSQVTMMFWYRQQPGQSLTLIATANQGSEATYESGFVIDKFPISRPNLTFSTLTVSNMSPEDSSIYLCSVDHYGGPNYGYTFGSGTRLTVV.

The chain has TRBV19 and TRBJ2-5, with 8 bases lining up with TRBD2. Per the germline V gene, CDR1 is LNHDA and CDR2 is SQIVND (reference sequence). The V gene end was trimmed by 3 bases and the J gene end by 4 bases; junction bases not matched to a gene: 7. This CDR3 spans 15 amino acids. The CDR3 coding sequence is TGTGCCAGTAGTATTACCCCGCGGGAGGCAGAGACCCAGTACTTC. Protein product: CASSITPREAETQYF. Full variable domain (missing parts from reference TRBV19 and TRBJ2-5): DGGITQSPKYLFRKEGQNVTLSCEQNLNHDAMYWYRQDPGQGLRLIYYSQIVNDFQKGDIAEGYSVSREKKESFPLTVTSAQKNPTAFYLCASSITPREAETQYFGPGTRLLVL.

The V and J genes are TRBV7-2 and TRBJ2-3, with D unresolved. The V gene lost 4 bases and the J gene lost 3 bases, with 5 bases spanning the gap. This CDR3 region has 12 residues. The germline V gene has CDR1 SGHTA and CDR2 FQGNSA. The CDR3 loop reads CASSYPTDTQYF. CDR3 coding DNA: TGTGCCAGCAGCTACCCGACAGATACGCAGTATTTT.

The chain is built from TRBV3-1 (or the pseudogene TRBV3-2) and TRBJ1-2; possibly TRBD1 for D (5 bases). The CDR3 runs 16 residues. The germline gives CDR1 LGHDT, CDR2 YNNKEL (reference sequence). V lost 1 base, J lost 0 bases, and 12 bases lay in between. CDR3 nucleotides: TGTGCCAGCAGCCAAGTGGGGCAGGCCGCTAACTATGGCTACACCTTC. Amino acid sequence: CASSQVGQAANYGYTF.

The V gene is TRBV7-2, the J gene TRBJ1-5, with TRBD1 as a possible D gene (6 bases). CDR3 size: 17 residues. The V end was cut by 0 bases, the J end by 2 bases, with 14 bases between. In germline, CDR1 is SGHTA, CDR2 FQGNSA. CDR3 coding DNA: TGTGCCAGCAGCTTAGCCAGGGGCGGATGGGGCAATCAGCCCCAGCATTTT. Protein product: CASSLARGGWGNQPQHF.

V usage is TRBV29-1 and J usage is TRBJ2-7; the D gene is possibly TRBD1 (5 bases). The CDR3 runs to 13 residues. Germline-derived CDR1 and CDR2 are SQVTM and ANQGSEA. The V end lost 2 bases, the J end lost 2 bases, and 10 bases lay between the germline ends. CDR3 nucleotides: TGCAGCGTTGAACGTTTAGGGGCCTACGAGCAGTACTTC. Translating gives CSVERLGAYEQYF.

This chain uses TRBV5-1 with TRBJ1-2, with a tentative D call TRBD1 (5 bases). The CDR3 runs to 15 residues. V dropped 4 bases and J dropped 4 bases, with 17 bases sitting between them. Germline V gene lookup returns CDR1 SGHRS and CDR2 YFSETQ. The CDR3 nucleotides read TGCGCCAGCAGCCCCAGACCCCTGGACACCTATGGCTACACCTTC. Its protein product is CASSPRPLDTYGYTF. Based on the CDR3 plus reference TRBV5-1 and TRBJ1-2, the full variable domain is KAGVTQTPRYLIKTRGQQVTLSCSPISGHRSVSWYQQTPGQGLQFLFEYFSETQRNKGNFPGRFSGRQFSNSRSEMNVSTLELGDSALYLCASSPRPLDTYGYTFGSGTRLTVV.

The rearrangement joins TRBV6-5 to TRBJ1-6; 8 bases map to TRBD1. V lost 6 bases and J lost 8; bases outside the gene matches: 9. Germline CDR1 and CDR2: MNHEY and SVGAGI. The CDR3 loop spans 15 amino acids. The CDR3 spells CASRPGTGAYSPLHF. CDR3 coding DNA: TGTGCCAGCAGACCCGGGACAGGAGCCTATTCACCCCTCCACTTT.